The 3 T cell receptor beta chains listed next were all sequenced from one sample in a study of blood T cell repertoires in COVID-19. Produced via immunoSEQ multiplex PCR; TCRdb's table is partial and in-frame only. The sample yields a few hundred thousand clones, 90% seen once. Sequenced sample: peripheral blood. The receptors here all came from a woman aged 40 to 49 with COVID-19, enrolled during active disease.

The CDR3 region has the DNA TGTGCCAGCAGTCCGACGCGGGGGGTGAACACCGGGGAGCTGTTTTTT. Its translation is CASSPTRGVNTGELFF. The chain combines TRBV6-4 with TRBJ2-2; 8 bases align to TRBD2. In germline, CDR1 is MRHNA, CDR2 SNTAGT. The CDR3 is 16 residues long. The junction had 6 bases not matched to a gene; V was cut back by 5 bases and J by 1 base.

This clone has only a few counts. The chain carries TRBV4-1 and TRBJ1-5, with D tentatively TRBD1 (6 bases). With 0 bases removed from V and 7 bases from J, the gap between germline ends came to 10 bases. Germline V lookup: CDR1 MGHRA, CDR2 YSYEKL. This CDR3 has 14 residues. The CDR3 loop reads CASSQEWQGQPQHF. The DNA of the CDR3 is TGCGCCAGCAGCCAAGAATGGCAGGGGCAGCCCCAGCATTTT.

The gene calls are TRBV6-4 and TRBJ2-7; the match to TRBD2 covers 9 bases. Looked up from germline, CDR1 is MRHNA and CDR2 is SNTAGT. J lost 4 bases, V lost 4 bases, and 2 bases had no gene match. This CDR3 region has 13 residues. The chain's CDR3 is CASSATSGYEQYF. The DNA for the CDR3 is TGTGCCAGCAGTGCGACTAGCGGTTACGAGCAGTACTTC.